This TCR beta chain was recorded in a study of T-cell reconstitution after alpha-beta-depleted transplantation in children. Whole-study findings and limits: Elevated TCRbeta diversity at day 60 was traced, in some patients, to surviving recipient T cells and thymic progenitors. Expanded graft clones numbering several hundred reportedly gave rise to alpha-beta T cells about two months after transplant. The main origin of T-cell counts and diversity one year after transplant was newly produced T cells.

Concerning this clonotype itself: Its target is not known.

For TCRbeta, the library was prepared with unique molecular identifiers. TCRdb re-derived calls from the PCR reads in MiXCR, one entry per CDR3 protein. The sample records a few hundred thousand distinct CDR3 sequences, 20% to 30% being singletons. CDR1 DFQATT and CDR2 SNEGSKA come from the germline V gene (reference sequence). There are 12 residues in the CDR3. Between the trimmed V and J ends, which lost 6 bases and 2 bases, there was a span of 9 bases. This receptor was identified in a boy under two years old with Wiskott-Aldrich syndrome, due to receive a stem cell transplant. The specimen was PBMCs, collected before TCRalphabeta/CD19-depleted stem cell transplant. This rearrangement joins TRBV20-1 to TRBJ2-3; D may be TRBD1 (6 bases). The CDR3 coding sequence is TGCAGTGCCAGGGGCAACACAGATACGCAGTATTTT. Translated, it gives CSARGNTDTQYF.